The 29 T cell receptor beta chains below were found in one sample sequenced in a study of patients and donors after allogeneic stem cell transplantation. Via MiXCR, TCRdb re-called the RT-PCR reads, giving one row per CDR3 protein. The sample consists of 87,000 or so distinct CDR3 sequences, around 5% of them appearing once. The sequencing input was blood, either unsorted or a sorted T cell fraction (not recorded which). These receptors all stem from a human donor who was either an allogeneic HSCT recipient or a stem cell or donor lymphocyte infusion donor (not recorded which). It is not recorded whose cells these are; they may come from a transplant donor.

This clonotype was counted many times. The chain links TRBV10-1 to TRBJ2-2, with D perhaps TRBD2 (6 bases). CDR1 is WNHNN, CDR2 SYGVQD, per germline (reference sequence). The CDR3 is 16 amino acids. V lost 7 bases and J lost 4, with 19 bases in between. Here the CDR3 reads CASTYLGTHLTGELFF. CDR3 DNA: TGCGCCAGCACCTACCTCGGGACTCACCTCACCGGGGAGCTGTTTTTT.

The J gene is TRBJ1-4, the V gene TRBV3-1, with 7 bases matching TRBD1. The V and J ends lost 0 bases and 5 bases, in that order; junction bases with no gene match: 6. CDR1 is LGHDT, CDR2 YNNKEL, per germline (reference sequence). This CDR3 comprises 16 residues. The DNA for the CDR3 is TGTGCCAGCAGCCAAGATATCGGGACAGCGAATGAAAAACTGTTTTTT. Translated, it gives CASSQDIGTANEKLFF.

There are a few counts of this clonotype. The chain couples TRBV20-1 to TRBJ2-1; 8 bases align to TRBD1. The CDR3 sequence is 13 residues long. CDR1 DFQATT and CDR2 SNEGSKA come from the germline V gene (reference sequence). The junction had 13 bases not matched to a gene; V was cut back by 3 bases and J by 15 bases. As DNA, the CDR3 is TGCAGTGCTAGGGGGACAGGTCTTGCCCGCTGGTTCTTC. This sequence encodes CSARGTGLARWFF.

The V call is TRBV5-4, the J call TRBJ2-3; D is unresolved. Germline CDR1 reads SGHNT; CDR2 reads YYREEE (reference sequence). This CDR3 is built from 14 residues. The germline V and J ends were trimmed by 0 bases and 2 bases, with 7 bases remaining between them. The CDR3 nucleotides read TGTGCCAGCAGCTTGGTCAGTGACACAGATACGCAGTATTTT. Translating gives CASSLVSDTDTQYF. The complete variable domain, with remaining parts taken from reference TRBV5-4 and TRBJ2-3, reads ETGVTQSPTHLIKTRGQQVTLRCSSQSGHNTVSWYQQALGQGPQFIFQYYREEENGRGNFPPRFSGLQFPNYSSELNVNALELDDSALYLCASSLVSDTDTQYFGPGTRLTVL.

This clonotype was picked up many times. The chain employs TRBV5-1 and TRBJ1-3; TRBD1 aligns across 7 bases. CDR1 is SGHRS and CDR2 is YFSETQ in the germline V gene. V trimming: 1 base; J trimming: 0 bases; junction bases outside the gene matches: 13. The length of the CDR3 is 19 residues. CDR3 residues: CASSLSLPTGTASGNTIYF. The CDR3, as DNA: TGCGCCAGCAGCTTGTCTCTTCCCACCGGGACAGCCTCTGGAAACACCATATATTTT.

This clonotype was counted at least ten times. The CDR3 spells CASSPGTDLEAFF. The DNA of the CDR3 is TGTGCCAGCTCACCAGGGACGGACCTTGAAGCTTTCTTT. The rearrangement uses TRBV18 and TRBJ1-1, with D possibly being TRBD1 (5 bases). CDR3 length equals 13 residues. The V gene's germline CDR1 is KGHSH and CDR2 LQKENI. V lost 2 bases and J 7 bases, leaving 11 bases between the germline ends.

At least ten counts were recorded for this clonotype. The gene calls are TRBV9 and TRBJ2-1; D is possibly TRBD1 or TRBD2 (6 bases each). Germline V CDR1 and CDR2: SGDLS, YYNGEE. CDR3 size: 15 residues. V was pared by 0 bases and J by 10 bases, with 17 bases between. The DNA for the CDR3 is TGTGCCAGCAGCGTAGCTTCGGGGGCCCCATACGAGCAGTTCTTC. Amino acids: CASSVASGAPYEQFF.

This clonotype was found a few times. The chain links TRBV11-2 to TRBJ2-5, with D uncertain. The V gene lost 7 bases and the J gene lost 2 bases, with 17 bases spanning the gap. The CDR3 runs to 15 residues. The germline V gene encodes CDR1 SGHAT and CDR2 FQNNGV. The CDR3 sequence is CASTHYRRGQETQYF. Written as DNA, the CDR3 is TGTGCCAGCACCCACTACCGTAGAGGTCAAGAGACCCAGTACTTC. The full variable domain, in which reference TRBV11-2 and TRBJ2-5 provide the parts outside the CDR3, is EAGVAQSPRYKIIEKRQSVAFWCNPISGHATLYWYQQILGQGPKLLIQFQNNGVVDDSQLPKDRFSAERLKGVDSTLKIQPAKLEDSAVYLCASTHYRRGQETQYFGPGTRLLVL.

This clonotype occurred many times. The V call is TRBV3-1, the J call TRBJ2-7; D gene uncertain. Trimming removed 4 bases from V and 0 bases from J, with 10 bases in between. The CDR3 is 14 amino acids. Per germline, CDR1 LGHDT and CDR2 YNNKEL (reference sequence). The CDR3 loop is CASSPRPNSYEQYF. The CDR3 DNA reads TGTGCCAGCAGCCCCCGCCCTAACTCCTACGAGCAGTACTTC.

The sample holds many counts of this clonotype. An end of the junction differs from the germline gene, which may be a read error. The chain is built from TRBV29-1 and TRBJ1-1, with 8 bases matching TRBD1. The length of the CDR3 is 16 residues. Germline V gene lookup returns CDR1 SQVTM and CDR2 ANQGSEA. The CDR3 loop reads CSALTGTGYMNAEAFF. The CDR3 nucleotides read TGCAGCGCTTTAACCGGGACAGGTTATATGAACGCTGAAGCTTTCTTT. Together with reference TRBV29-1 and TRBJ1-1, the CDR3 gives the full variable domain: SAVISQKPSRDICQRGTSLTIQCQVDSQVTMMFWYRQQPGQSLTLIATANQGSEATYESGFVIDKFPISRPNLTFSTLTVSNMSPEDSSIYLCSALTGTGYMNAEAFFGQGTRLTVV.

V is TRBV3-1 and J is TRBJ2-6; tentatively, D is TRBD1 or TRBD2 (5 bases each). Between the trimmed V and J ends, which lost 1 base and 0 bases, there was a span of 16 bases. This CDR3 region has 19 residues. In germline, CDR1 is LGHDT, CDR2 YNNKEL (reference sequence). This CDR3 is CASSQARGLRGSGANVLTF. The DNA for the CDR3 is TGTGCCAGCAGCCAAGCGAGGGGATTGAGGGGCTCTGGGGCCAACGTCCTGACTTTC.

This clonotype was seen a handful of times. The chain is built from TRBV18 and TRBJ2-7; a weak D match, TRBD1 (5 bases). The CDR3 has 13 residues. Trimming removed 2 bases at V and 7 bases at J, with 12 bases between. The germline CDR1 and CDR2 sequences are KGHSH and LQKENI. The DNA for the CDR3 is TGTGCCAGCTCACCATCACAGGAACGGGAGCAGTACTTC. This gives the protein CASSPSQEREQYF.

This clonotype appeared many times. The CDR3 coding sequence is TGCAGTGCTAGGGGGCAGACCGGCGGGAATTCACCCCTCCACTTT. Amino acids: CSARGQTGGNSPLHF. V is TRBV20-1 and J is TRBJ1-6; D is perhaps TRBD1 (5 bases). The CDR3 spans 15 residues. Per the germline V gene, CDR1 is DFQATT and CDR2 is SNEGSKA (reference sequence). Trimming shortened V by 3 bases and J by 7 bases, and 16 bases separated the two germline ends.

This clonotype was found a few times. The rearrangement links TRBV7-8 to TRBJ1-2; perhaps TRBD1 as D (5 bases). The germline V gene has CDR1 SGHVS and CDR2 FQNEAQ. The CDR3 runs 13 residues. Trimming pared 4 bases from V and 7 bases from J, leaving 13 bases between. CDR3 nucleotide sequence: TGTGCCAGCAGCTCCAGGGTCGTGCTTGGCTACACCTTC. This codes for CASSSRVVLGYTF.

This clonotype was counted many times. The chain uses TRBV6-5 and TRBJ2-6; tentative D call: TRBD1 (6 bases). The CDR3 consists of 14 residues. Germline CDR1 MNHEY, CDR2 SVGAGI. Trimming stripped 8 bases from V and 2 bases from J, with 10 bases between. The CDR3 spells CASCWGPGANVLTF. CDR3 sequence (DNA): TGTGCCAGCTGTTGGGGGCCTGGGGCCAACGTCCTGACTTTC.

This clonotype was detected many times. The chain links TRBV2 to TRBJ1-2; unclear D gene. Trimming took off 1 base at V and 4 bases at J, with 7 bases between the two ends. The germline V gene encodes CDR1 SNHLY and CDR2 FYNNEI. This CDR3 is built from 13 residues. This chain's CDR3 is CASSEEGAYGYTF. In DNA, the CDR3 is TGTGCCAGCAGTGAAGAAGGAGCCTATGGCTACACCTTC. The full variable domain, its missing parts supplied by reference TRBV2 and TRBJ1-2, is EPEVTQTPSHQVTQMGQEVILRCVPISNHLYFYWYRQILGQKVEFLVSFYNNEISEKSEIFDDQFSVERPDGSNFTLKIRSTKLEDSAMYFCASSEEGAYGYTFGSGTRLTVV.

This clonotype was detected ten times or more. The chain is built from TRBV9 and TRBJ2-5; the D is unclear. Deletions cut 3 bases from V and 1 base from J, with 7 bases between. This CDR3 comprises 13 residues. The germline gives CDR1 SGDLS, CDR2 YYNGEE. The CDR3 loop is CASSARLQETQYF. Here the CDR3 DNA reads TGTGCCAGCAGCGCCCGCCTCCAAGAGACCCAGTACTTC.

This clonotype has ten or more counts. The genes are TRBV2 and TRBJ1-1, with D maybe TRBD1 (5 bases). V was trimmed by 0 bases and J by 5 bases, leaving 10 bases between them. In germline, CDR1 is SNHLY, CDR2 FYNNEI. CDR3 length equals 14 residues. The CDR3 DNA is TGTGCCAGCAGTGAAGCGGGGCCAGGAACTGAAGCTTTCTTT. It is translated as CASSEAGPGTEAFF.

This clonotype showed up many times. DNA for the CDR3: TGTGCCAGTAGTGTAAGGACTAGCATTCCAACAGATACGCAGTATTTT. As protein: CASSVRTSIPTDTQYF. The chain couples TRBV19 to TRBJ2-3, with 8 bases fitting TRBD2. This CDR3 region has 16 residues. Germline lookup yields CDR1 LNHDA and CDR2 SQIVND (reference sequence). The V gene end was trimmed by 5 bases and the J gene end by 3 bases; junction bases not matched to a gene: 10.

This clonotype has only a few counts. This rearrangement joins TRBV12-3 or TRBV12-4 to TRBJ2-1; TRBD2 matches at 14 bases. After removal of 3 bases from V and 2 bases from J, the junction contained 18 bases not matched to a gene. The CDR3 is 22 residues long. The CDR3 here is CASSFFYRNPGTSGSTYNEQFF. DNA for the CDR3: TGTGCCAGCAGTTTCTTTTACAGGAATCCCGGGACTAGCGGGAGTACCTACAATGAGCAGTTCTTC.

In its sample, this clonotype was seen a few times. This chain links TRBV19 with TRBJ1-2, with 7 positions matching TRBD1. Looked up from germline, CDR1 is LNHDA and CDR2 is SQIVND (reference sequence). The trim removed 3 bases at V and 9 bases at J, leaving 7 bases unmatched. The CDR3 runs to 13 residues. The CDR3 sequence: CASSIGTVPRYTF. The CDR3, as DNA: TGTGCCAGTAGTATCGGGACAGTCCCTCGCTACACCTTC.

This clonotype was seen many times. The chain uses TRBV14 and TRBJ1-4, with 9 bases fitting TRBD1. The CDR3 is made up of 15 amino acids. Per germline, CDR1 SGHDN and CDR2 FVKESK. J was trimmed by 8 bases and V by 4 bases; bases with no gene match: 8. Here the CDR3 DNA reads TGTGCCAGCAGCCCCATGGACAGGGGATACGAAAAACTGTTTTTT. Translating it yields CASSPMDRGYEKLFF.

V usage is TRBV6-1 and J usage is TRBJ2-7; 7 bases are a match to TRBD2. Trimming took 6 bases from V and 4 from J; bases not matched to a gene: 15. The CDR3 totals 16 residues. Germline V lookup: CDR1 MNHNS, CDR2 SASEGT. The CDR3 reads CASSPAGRRGRYEQYF. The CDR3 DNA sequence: TGTGCCAGCAGCCCAGCTGGTCGGCGGGGGAGGTACGAGCAGTACTTC.

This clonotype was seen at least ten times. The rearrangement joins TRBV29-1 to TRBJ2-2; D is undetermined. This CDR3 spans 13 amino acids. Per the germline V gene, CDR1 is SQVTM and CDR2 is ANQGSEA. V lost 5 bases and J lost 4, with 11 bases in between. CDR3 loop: CSVIHDGTGELFF. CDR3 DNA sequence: TGCAGCGTTATCCACGACGGCACCGGGGAGCTGTTTTTT.

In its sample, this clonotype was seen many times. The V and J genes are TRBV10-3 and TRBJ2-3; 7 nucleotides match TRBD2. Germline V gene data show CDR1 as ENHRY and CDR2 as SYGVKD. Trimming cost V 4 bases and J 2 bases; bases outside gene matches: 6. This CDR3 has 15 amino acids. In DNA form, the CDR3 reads TGTGCCATCAGTGGGGGAGGGGAACTCACAGATACGCAGTATTTT. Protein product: CAISGGGELTDTQYF.

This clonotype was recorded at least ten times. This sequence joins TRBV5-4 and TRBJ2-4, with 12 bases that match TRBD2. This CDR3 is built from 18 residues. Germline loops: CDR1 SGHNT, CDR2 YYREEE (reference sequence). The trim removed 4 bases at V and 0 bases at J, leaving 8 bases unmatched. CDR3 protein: CASSPQASGGAAKNIQYF. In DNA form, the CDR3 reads TGTGCCAGCAGCCCCCAGGCTAGCGGGGGGGCAGCCAAAAACATTCAGTACTTC.

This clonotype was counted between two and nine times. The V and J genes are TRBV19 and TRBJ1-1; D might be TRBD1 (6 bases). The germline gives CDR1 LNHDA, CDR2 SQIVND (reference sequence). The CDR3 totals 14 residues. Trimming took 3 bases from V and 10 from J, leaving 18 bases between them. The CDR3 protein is CASSIPNRAGAAFF. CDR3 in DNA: TGTGCCAGTAGTATCCCCAACAGGGCGGGGGCAGCTTTCTTT. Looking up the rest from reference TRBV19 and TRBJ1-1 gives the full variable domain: DGGITQSPKYLFRKEGQNVTLSCEQNLNHDAMYWYRQDPGQGLRLIYYSQIVNDFQKGDIAEGYSVSREKKESFPLTVTSAQKNPTAFYLCASSIPNRAGAAFFGQGTRLTVV.

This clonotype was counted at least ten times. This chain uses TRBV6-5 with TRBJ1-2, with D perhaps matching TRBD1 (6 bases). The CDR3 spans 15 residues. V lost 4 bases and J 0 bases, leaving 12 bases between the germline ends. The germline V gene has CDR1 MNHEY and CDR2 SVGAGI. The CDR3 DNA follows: TGTGCCAGCAGTTTGGACAGCCACTCTAACTATGGCTACACCTTC. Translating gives CASSLDSHSNYGYTF.

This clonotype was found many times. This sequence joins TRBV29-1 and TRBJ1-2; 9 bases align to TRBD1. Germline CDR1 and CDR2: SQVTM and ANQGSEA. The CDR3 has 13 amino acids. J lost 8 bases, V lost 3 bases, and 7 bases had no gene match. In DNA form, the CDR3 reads TGCAGCGTTGAGGGGACAGGGACCGGAGGCTACACCTTC. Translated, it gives CSVEGTGTGGYTF.